This T cell receptor (beta chain) derives from a study of cytomegalovirus exposure and HLA in healthy donors. Broader study findings: Prior analysis indicated that the majority of TCR beta V segments exhibited productivity approximately 90% or approximately 30% of the time.

A note on this clone: Its matching antigen is unknown. Other DNA sequences within the sample encode an identical CDR3.

The study ran its PCR with 60 Vbeta and 13 Jbeta primers. Assay: immunoSEQ multiplex PCR; the TCRdb copy retains only in-frame clones and omits some. The sample has around 170,000 clones, 65% to 85% seen once. The CDR3 contains 14 residues. The trim removed 4 bases at V and 7 bases at J, leaving 5 bases unmatched. Per germline, CDR1 LNHNV and CDR2 YYDKDF (reference sequence). Unrecorded immune exposures were likely, despite nominal health at sampling. The sequence derives from a woman aged 50 to 60 in good health and CMV-seropositive. What was sequenced was PBMCs. The chain uses TRBV15 and TRBJ1-5, with 9 bases lining up with TRBD1. CDR3 nucleotides: TGTGCCACCAGCATAGGACAGGGGATCCAGCCCCAGCATTTT. It encodes CATSIGQGIQPQHF. Full variable domain (rest looked up from reference TRBV15 and TRBJ1-5): DAMVIQNPRYQVTQFGKPVTLSCSQTLNHNVMYWYQQKSSQAPKLLFHYYDKDFNNEADTPDNFQSRRPNTSFCFLDIRSPGLGDTAMYLCATSIGQGIQPQHFGDGTRLSIL.